This T cell receptor beta chain was captured in a study of Graves' ophthalmopathy and Graves' hyperthyroidism. Regarding the study as a whole: In blood, most expanded thyroid clonotypes above 0.001 frequency were also detected.

Hyperthyroidism patients, all newly diagnosed, had under 2 months' duration and ages of 18 to 65. Symptoms, serum thyroxine and TRAb, thyroid ultrasound, and orbital computed tomography formed the diagnostic basis. Beta-chain TCR CDR3 regions were amplified from RNA transcripts. After a first-round RT-PCR with HTBI primers, a second-round multiplex PCR was run. One entry per CDR3 protein, called by TCRdb with MiXCR from the multiplex PCR reads. The sample carries about 1.1 million distinct CDR3 sequences, approximately 35% recorded once. Deletions cut 6 bases from V and 7 bases from J, with 18 bases between. CDR1 is MGHDK and CDR2 is SYGVNS in the germline V gene. This CDR3 contains 14 residues. With regard to this clonotype: What it binds is not known. This may stem from a read error, because a much larger clone lies one nucleotide away.

This sequence was found in an adult man with Graves' hyperthyroidism. What was sequenced was peripheral blood or thyroid tissue (not recorded which). The chain links TRBV25-1 to TRBJ1-2, with TRBD1 as a possible D gene (5 bases). The CDR3 loop reads CASSAGNGALGYTF. DNA for the CDR3: TGTGCCAGCAGCGCTGGCAACGGGGCGCTTGGCTACACCTTC.